Following are 27 T cell receptor beta chains from one sample sequenced in a study of radiation and T cells in renal cell carcinoma. Documented time point: baseline pretreatment blood. Treatment in this sample: 15 Gy SBRT to primary tumor, nephrectomy 4 weeks later. Using immunoSEQ multiplex PCR, the repertoire was profiled, and TCRdb retains in-frame clones only, with some absent. This table has some 100,000 clones, 82% appearing once. Sequenced material: blood, taken from a patient whose treatment included radiotherapy and nephrectomy. The receptors stem from a man between 60 and 75 years old with renal cell carcinoma.

The chain links TRBV5-1 to TRBJ2-1; 8 nucleotides align to TRBD2. Per germline, CDR1 SGHRS and CDR2 YFSETQ. J lost 4 bases, V lost 2 bases, and 8 bases had no gene match. The CDR3 runs 16 residues. In DNA, the CDR3 is TGCGCCAGCAGCTTAGGAGCGGGAGCCCCGTACAATGAGCAGTTCTTC. Residues: CASSLGAGAPYNEQFF. The full variable domain, rest sourced from reference TRBV5-1 and TRBJ2-1, is KAGVTQTPRYLIKTRGQQVTLSCSPISGHRSVSWYQQTPGQGLQFLFEYFSETQRNKGNFPGRFSGRQFSNSRSEMNVSTLELGDSALYLCASSLGAGAPYNEQFFGPGTRLTVL.

The CDR3 loop reads CASSEDSYGYTF. In DNA, the CDR3 is TGTGCCAGCAGCGAGGACTCTTATGGCTACACCTTC. V gene TRBV11-2 combines with J gene TRBJ1-2; D gene uncertain. Trimming took off 5 bases at V and 5 bases at J, with 9 bases between the two ends. The CDR3 is 12 residues long. The V gene's germline CDR1 is SGHAT and CDR2 FQNNGV. The full variable domain, in which reference TRBV11-2 and TRBJ1-2 provide the parts outside the CDR3, is EAGVAQSPRYKIIEKRQSVAFWCNPISGHATLYWYQQILGQGPKLLIQFQNNGVVDDSQLPKDRFSAERLKGVDSTLKIQPAKLEDSAVYLCASSEDSYGYTFGSGTRLTVV.

This clone was counted a single time. The chain employs TRBV27 and TRBJ2-5, with a possible D match to TRBD1 (5 bases). Germline V lookup: CDR1 MNHEY, CDR2 SMNVEV (reference sequence). This CDR3 contains 11 residues. V was pared by 8 bases and J by 1 base, with 5 bases between. The CDR3 region is CASGAQETQYF. The CDR3 coding sequence is TGTGCCAGCGGGGCCCAAGAGACCCAGTACTTC.

The chain joins TRBV7-2 to TRBJ2-3; a weak D match, TRBD2 (6 bases). This CDR3 contains 15 residues. Trimming cost V 3 bases and J 0 bases, with 10 bases left between them. The germline V gene has CDR1 SGHTA and CDR2 FQGNSA. This CDR3 reads CASSFLSGSTDTQYF. The CDR3 DNA reads TGTGCCAGCAGCTTCCTTAGCGGTAGCACAGATACGCAGTATTTT.

The V gene is TRBV6-5, the J gene TRBJ1-2; TRBD1 matches at 7 bases. The CDR3 contains 14 residues. Germline V gene data show CDR1 as MNHEY and CDR2 as SVGAGI. Losses at the gene ends were 2 bases for V and 3 bases for J; bases not matched to a gene: 3. CDR3 sequence reads: CASSYDGTDYGYTF. CDR3 coding DNA: TGTGCCAGCAGTTACGACGGGACAGACTATGGCTACACCTTC.

The chain is built from TRBV10-3 and TRBJ1-1; D may be TRBD1 (6 bases). Germline V gene data show CDR1 as ENHRY and CDR2 as SYGVKD. The V end lost 0 bases, the J end lost 1 base, and 9 bases lay between the germline ends. This CDR3 region has 15 residues. The CDR3, as DNA: TGTGCCATCAGTGAGTCGGGACAATCGAACACTGAAGCTTTCTTT. Translated, it gives CAISESGQSNTEAFF.

This clone showed up just a few times. The rearrangement links TRBV7-9 to TRBJ2-7, with D unclear. The CDR3 has 11 amino acids. Germline CDR1 SEHNR, CDR2 FQNEAQ (reference sequence). The V and J ends lost 3 bases and 0 bases respectively, with 0 bases between them. CDR3 nucleotide sequence: TGTGCCAGCAGCTTCTCCTACGAGCAGTACTTC. This sequence encodes CASSFSYEQYF.

This clone is a singleton in its sample. V and J are TRBV2 and TRBJ2-2; 8 positions agree with TRBD1. The germline gives CDR1 SNHLY, CDR2 FYNNEI. The CDR3 is 13 amino acids. V was clipped by 5 bases and J by 8 bases; unmatched bases: 4. For the CDR3, the DNA is TGTGCCAGCAGTCTCGACAGGGGTGGGGAGCTGTTTTTT. Amino acids: CASSLDRGGELFF.

The gene calls are TRBV5-6 and TRBJ2-1; TRBD1 matches at 8 bases. The germline CDR1 and CDR2 sequences are SGHDT and YYEEEE. The CDR3 spans 13 residues. Germline trimming cut 2 bases from V and 9 bases from J; bases unmatched to any gene: 4. CDR3 DNA sequence: TGTGCCAGCAGCTTCTCAGGGGGCGTTGAGCAGTTCTTC. Protein: CASSFSGGVEQFF. Full variable domain (remainder filled in from reference TRBV5-6 and TRBJ2-1): DAGVTQSPTHLIKTRGQQVTLRCSPKSGHDTVSWYQQALGQGPQFIFQYYEEEERQRGNFPDRFSGHQFPNYSSELNVNALLLGDSALYLCASSFSGGVEQFFGPGTRLTVL.

The chain uses TRBV5-1 and TRBJ2-1; 7 bases match TRBD2. The J segment lost 0 bases and the V segment lost 4 bases, leaving 7 bases of the junction unmatched. CDR1 and CDR2 from the germline V gene are SGHRS and YFSETQ. There are 16 residues in the CDR3. The CDR3 nucleotides read TGCGCCAGCAGCACTTCGGGGGGACTCTCCTACAATGAGCAGTTCTTC. This gives the protein CASSTSGGLSYNEQFF. The full variable domain, rest sourced from reference TRBV5-1 and TRBJ2-1, is KAGVTQTPRYLIKTRGQQVTLSCSPISGHRSVSWYQQTPGQGLQFLFEYFSETQRNKGNFPGRFSGRQFSNSRSEMNVSTLELGDSALYLCASSTSGGLSYNEQFFGPGTRLTVL.

The chain joins TRBV7-9 to TRBJ2-3, with a possible D match to TRBD2 (6 bases). CDR1 is SEHNR, CDR2 FQNEAQ, per germline (reference sequence). There are 17 residues in the CDR3. V shed 5 bases and J shed 6 bases, with 24 bases lying between them. The CDR3 DNA follows: TGTGCCAGCAGCCCCGGGTGGGGGGACCCCCGAACGGATACGCAGTATTTT. Translation gives CASSPGWGDPRTDTQYF.

V gene TRBV4-2 combines with J gene TRBJ2-3; maybe TRBD2 (7 bases). The CDR3 contains 15 residues. Germline V CDR1 and CDR2: LGHNA, YNFKEQ. V shed 8 bases and J shed 6 bases, with 21 bases lying between them. CDR3 loop: CASSSGAGEADTQYF. In DNA, the CDR3 is TGTGCCAGCTCCTCAGGGGCGGGAGAGGCTGATACGCAGTATTTT.

The V and J genes are TRBV27 and TRBJ1-5; D gene ambiguous. Germline lookup yields CDR1 MNHEY and CDR2 SMNVEV (reference sequence). CDR3 length equals 14 residues. V was trimmed by 3 bases and J by 5 bases, leaving 11 bases between them. CDR3 sequence: CASSLWAGYQPQHF. CDR3 sequence (DNA): TGTGCCAGCAGTTTGTGGGCAGGCTATCAGCCCCAGCATTTT.

V is TRBV4-1 and J is TRBJ2-3; TRBD1 might be the D (5 bases). Germline V gives CDR1 MGHRA, CDR2 YSYEKL. CDR3 length: 16 amino acids. Trimming stripped 5 bases from V and 1 base from J, with 16 bases between. The CDR3, as DNA: TGCGCCAGCAGCGCAGTCAGGGCGCCAGGCACAGATACGCAGTATTTT. Protein: CASSAVRAPGTDTQYF.

The rearrangement joins TRBV28 to TRBJ2-7, with 8 bases matching TRBD2. Germline V CDR1 and CDR2: MDHEN, SYDVKM. The V and J ends lost 6 bases and 8 bases, in that order; junction bases with no gene match: 12. This CDR3 is built from 14 residues. The chain's CDR3 is CASRNLWRGDQQYF. CDR3 coding DNA: TGTGCCAGCAGGAACCTTTGGCGGGGGGACCAGCAGTACTTC.

The chain links TRBV7-9 to TRBJ2-5, with TRBD1 as a possible D gene (7 bases). The J call may not be correct, given that the DNA end is closer to TRBJ2-7. CDR1 SEHNR and CDR2 FQNEAQ come from the germline V gene (reference sequence). The CDR3 sequence is 15 residues long. The CDR3 is CASSLTGRSSYEQYF. CDR3 nucleotides: TGTGCCAGCAGCTTGACAGGGAGGAGCTCCTACGAGCAGTACTTC.

The J gene is TRBJ2-1, the V gene TRBV4-2, with 9 bases that match TRBD2. The CDR3 contains 15 residues. CDR1 and CDR2 (germline): LGHNA, YNFKEQ. Unmatched junction bases numbered 4, after V lost 4 bases and J lost 3 bases. The CDR3 region has the DNA TGTGCCAGCAGCCTGACTAGCGGAAACTACAATGAGCAGTTCTTC. Encoded protein: CASSLTSGNYNEQFF.

The chain joins TRBV5-1 to TRBJ1-2, with 7 bases aligning to TRBD1. The CDR3 spans 14 residues. From germline, CDR1 is SGHRS and CDR2 YFSETQ. V was clipped by 4 bases and J by 4 bases; unmatched bases: 7. CDR3 protein: CASSQEWDSYGYTF. CDR3 coding DNA: TGCGCCAGCAGCCAAGAATGGGACAGCTATGGCTACACCTTC.

The chain combines TRBV18 with TRBJ2-5; D uncertain. The V end was cut by 3 bases, the J end by 0 bases, with 20 bases between. Germline V gives CDR1 KGHSH, CDR2 LQKENI. This CDR3 has 18 residues. DNA for the CDR3: TGTGCCAGCTCACCCCTATCCTCGGGCCTCCGGGACCAAGAGACCCAGTACTTC. It translates to CASSPLSSGLRDQETQYF.

The chain joins TRBV27 to TRBJ2-5; D is perhaps TRBD2 (7 bases). Trimming took 6 bases from V and 1 from J, leaving 15 bases between them. Germline CDR1 and CDR2: MNHEY and SMNVEV (reference sequence). The CDR3 loop spans 15 amino acids. CDR3 bases: TGTGCCAGCAGCTTCTATGGGGGGGCCCAAGAGACCCAGTACTTC. Its protein is CASSFYGGAQETQYF.

A single count supports this clone. CDR3 protein: CASSQDQGVNQPQHF. DNA of the CDR3: TGTGCCAGCAGCCAAGATCAGGGCGTCAATCAGCCCCAGCATTTT. V usage is TRBV4-2 and J usage is TRBJ1-5; a possible D gene is TRBD1 (5 bases). The CDR3 is 15 amino acids. CDR1 is LGHNA, CDR2 YNFKEQ, per germline. The V gene lost 0 bases and the J gene lost 3 bases, with 9 bases spanning the gap.

This sequence joins TRBV6-4 and TRBJ1-1; D possibly corresponds to TRBD1 (6 bases). CDR3 length: 14 residues. V gave up 6 bases and J gave up 5 bases, with 16 bases separating them. The germline CDR1 and CDR2 sequences are MRHNA and SNTAGT. The DNA of the CDR3 is TGTGCCAGCAGCGTCTCACCCGGGACAACTGAAGCTTTCTTT. It encodes CASSVSPGTTEAFF.

The chain carries TRBV10-3 and TRBJ2-1, with TRBD2 matching 10 bases. The junction had 15 bases not matched to a gene; V was cut back by 10 bases and J by 9 bases. The CDR3 contains 15 residues. Germline V lookup: CDR1 ENHRY, CDR2 SYGVKD. CDR3 nucleotide sequence: TGTGCCACCACGGGCCTAGCGGGAGAAGTCGGTGAGCAGTTCTTC. This gives the protein CATTGLAGEVGEQFF.

The chain combines TRBV28 with TRBJ2-3; D call uncertain. The CDR3 sequence is 13 residues long. Germline loops: CDR1 MDHEN, CDR2 SYDVKM. V was pared by 7 bases and J by 2 bases, with 10 bases between. The CDR3 DNA is TGTGCCAGCACCGACTTGTACACAGATACGCAGTATTTT. The encoded protein is CASTDLYTDTQYF.

Notes on this clone: This sample includes further DNA sequences coding for the same CDR3. The V call is TRBV7-2, the J call TRBJ2-3, with TRBD2 as a possible D gene (6 bases). Deletions cut 2 bases from V and 0 bases from J, with 12 bases between. The CDR3 runs 16 residues. Germline CDR1 is SGHTA and CDR2 is FQGNSA. Here the CDR3 DNA reads TGTGCCAGCAGCTTAATAGGAGGGGCTAGCACAGATACGCAGTATTTT. It is translated as CASSLIGGASTDTQYF.

The CDR3 sequence is CASSPGQGPSGAQYF. The CDR3 DNA sequence: TGCGCCAGCAGCCCTGGACAGGGCCCCTCCGGGGCCCAGTACTTC. V gene TRBV5-1 combines with J gene TRBJ2-5; 8 bases align to TRBD1. This CDR3 is built from 15 residues. Germline V gene sequence: CDR1 SGHRS, CDR2 YFSETQ. Trimming at V came to 4 bases and at J to 9 bases, leaving 14 bases not matched to a gene.

This clone was recorded once. The gene calls are TRBV10-3 and TRBJ2-3; TRBD1 is a possible D gene (5 bases). Germline V gene sequence: CDR1 ENHRY, CDR2 SYGVKD. This CDR3 comprises 13 residues. Trimming shortened V by 10 bases and J by 0 bases, and 11 bases separated the two germline ends. CDR3 nucleotides: TGTGCCACCCAGAAGGGGAGCACAGATACGCAGTATTTT. The encoded protein is CATQKGSTDTQYF.